Listed below are T cell receptor beta chains from one sample, sequenced in a study of blood T cell repertoires in COVID-19. Repertoires were generated with immunoSEQ multiplex PCR, while TCRdb's copy carries only in-frame clones and drops some. The sample comprises 87,000 or so clones, 80% to 85% of which are singletons, and about 17% rests with the top ten. Sequences were obtained from peripheral blood. All receptors come from a woman of 80 years or more with active or convalescent COVID-19. Each CDR3 is given with its conserved first and last residue. Each record gives: D gene, J gene, V gene, clone size, CDR3 length, CDR3 DNA, CDR3 protein. The D gene is left open where the match is weak. Size is stated for part of the rows, as once, few or many counts, or as a class when the clone is expanded.

d_gene: NA
j_gene: TRBJ2-7
v_gene: TRBV18
abundance: NA
len: 13
CDR3nt: TGTGCCAGCATACAGAGCCCATCCTACGAGCAGTACTTC
CDR3aa: CASIQSPSYEQYF

d_gene: NA
j_gene: TRBJ2-3
v_gene: TRBV28
abundance: NA
len: 14
CDR3nt: TGTGCCAGCACCTCTACCCAACGCCCCAGGAGGAGAGATTTT
CDR3aa: CASTSTQRPRRRDF

d_gene: TRBD2
j_gene: TRBJ2-7
v_gene: TRBV5-1
abundance: NA
len: 14
CDR3nt: TGCGCCAGCACCGACACGGCGGGAGCTGGCGAGCAGTACTTC
CDR3aa: CASTDTAGAGEQYF

d_gene: TRBD1
j_gene: TRBJ1-1
v_gene: TRBV10-2
abundance: few
len: 17
CDR3nt: TGCGCCAGCAACTCCCAACAGGGGGGTCGGATGAACACTGAAGCTTTCTTT
CDR3aa: CASNSQQGGRMNTEAFF

d_gene: TRBD1
j_gene: TRBJ1-1
v_gene: TRBV11-3
abundance: NA
len: 14
CDR3nt: TGTGCCAGCAGCGAAAGACAGGGGGTGACTGAAGCTTTCTTT
CDR3aa: CASSERQGVTEAFF

d_gene: NA
j_gene: TRBJ2-3
v_gene: TRBV24-1
abundance: few
len: 17
CDR3nt: TGTGCCACCAGTGACGACGTAAAAGCAGGGTACACAGATACGCAGTATTTT
CDR3aa: CATSDDVKAGYTDTQYF

d_gene: NA
j_gene: TRBJ2-3
v_gene: TRBV7-2
abundance: once
len: 14
CDR3nt: TGTGCCAGCAGCTTAGGAGGGAACACAGATACGCAGTATTTT
CDR3aa: CASSLGGNTDTQYF

d_gene: TRBD2
j_gene: TRBJ2-1
v_gene: TRBV29-1
abundance: NA
len: 15
CDR3nt: TGCAGCGTTGAGATCGGGAGGGCGGGTTACAATGAGCAGTTCTTC
CDR3aa: CSVEIGRAGYNEQFF

d_gene: TRBD1
j_gene: TRBJ2-7
v_gene: TRBV6-5
abundance: NA
len: 15
CDR3nt: TGTGCCAGCATATCCGGGACAGGGGGCTCCTACGAGCAGTACTTC
CDR3aa: CASISGTGGSYEQYF

d_gene: TRBD1
j_gene: TRBJ2-3
v_gene: TRBV18
abundance: NA
len: 14
CDR3nt: TGTGCCAGCTCACCGGGACAGGGGCCAGATACGCAGTATTTT
CDR3aa: CASSPGQGPDTQYF

d_gene: TRBD1
j_gene: TRBJ2-7
v_gene: TRBV28
abundance: NA
len: 13
CDR3nt: TGTGCCACCAAGCGACAGGGGGCCTACGAGCAGTACTTC
CDR3aa: CATKRQGAYEQYF

d_gene: TRBD2
j_gene: TRBJ2-1
v_gene: TRBV7-9
abundance: once
len: 16
CDR3nt: TGTGCCAGCAGCCGTACTAGCGGGACTAGGTACAATGAGCAGTTCTTC
CDR3aa: CASSRTSGTRYNEQFF

d_gene: NA
j_gene: TRBJ2-7
v_gene: TRBV1
abundance: NA
len: 17
CDR3nt: TGCACCAGCACCTTAAGCCAGGCTACGGACAACTCCTACGAGCAGTACTTC
CDR3aa: CTSTLSQATDNSYEQYF

d_gene: TRBD2
j_gene: TRBJ2-5
v_gene: TRBV19
abundance: once
len: 15
CDR3nt: TGTGCCAGTAGTATTAGCGGGAGACGGCAAGAGACCCAGTACTTC
CDR3aa: CASSISGRRQETQYF

d_gene: TRBD1
j_gene: TRBJ1-5
v_gene: TRBV28
abundance: NA
len: 17
CDR3nt: TGTGCCAGCAGTTTATTTACAGGGGATGTAGTTTATCAGCCCCAGCATTTT
CDR3aa: CASSLFTGDVVYQPQHF

d_gene: NA
j_gene: TRBJ1-5
v_gene: TRBV7-2
abundance: few
len: 14
CDR3nt: TGTGCCAGCAGCTTAACAACAGGCAATCAGCCCCAGCATTTT
CDR3aa: CASSLTTGNQPQHF

d_gene: NA
j_gene: TRBJ2-2
v_gene: TRBV6-2/TRBV6-3
abundance: NA
len: 15
CDR3nt: TGTGCCAGCAGCATAGTCAGGGCAAACACCGGGGAGCTGTTTTTT
CDR3aa: CASSIVRANTGELFF

d_gene: NA
j_gene: TRBJ1-6
v_gene: TRBV7-9
abundance: NA
len: 16
CDR3nt: TGTGCCAGCAGCCGGGGGACCGTAGGGGTAATTCAACCCCTCCACTTT
CDR3aa: CASSRGTVGVIQPLHF

d_gene: NA
j_gene: TRBJ2-7
v_gene: TRBV5-5
abundance: NA
len: 15
CDR3nt: TGTGCCAGCAGCTTCGGCCAGGGCGTCGTCTACGAGCAGTACTTC
CDR3aa: CASSFGQGVVYEQYF

d_gene: TRBD1
j_gene: TRBJ1-5
v_gene: TRBV2
abundance: NA
len: 16
CDR3nt: TGTGCCAGCAGTGAAGCGGGACAGGGTGTGGGTCAGCCCCAGCATTTT
CDR3aa: CASSEAGQGVGQPQHF

d_gene: NA
j_gene: TRBJ1-1
v_gene: TRBV28
abundance: NA
len: 14
CDR3nt: TGTGCCAGCAGTGGAGCACAGTGGGGGGCTGAAGCTTTCTTT
CDR3aa: CASSGAQWGAEAFF

d_gene: TRBD1
j_gene: TRBJ2-1
v_gene: TRBV9
abundance: NA
len: 13
CDR3nt: TGTGCCAGCAGCCCGAGACAGGGGATTGAGCAGTTCTTC
CDR3aa: CASSPRQGIEQFF